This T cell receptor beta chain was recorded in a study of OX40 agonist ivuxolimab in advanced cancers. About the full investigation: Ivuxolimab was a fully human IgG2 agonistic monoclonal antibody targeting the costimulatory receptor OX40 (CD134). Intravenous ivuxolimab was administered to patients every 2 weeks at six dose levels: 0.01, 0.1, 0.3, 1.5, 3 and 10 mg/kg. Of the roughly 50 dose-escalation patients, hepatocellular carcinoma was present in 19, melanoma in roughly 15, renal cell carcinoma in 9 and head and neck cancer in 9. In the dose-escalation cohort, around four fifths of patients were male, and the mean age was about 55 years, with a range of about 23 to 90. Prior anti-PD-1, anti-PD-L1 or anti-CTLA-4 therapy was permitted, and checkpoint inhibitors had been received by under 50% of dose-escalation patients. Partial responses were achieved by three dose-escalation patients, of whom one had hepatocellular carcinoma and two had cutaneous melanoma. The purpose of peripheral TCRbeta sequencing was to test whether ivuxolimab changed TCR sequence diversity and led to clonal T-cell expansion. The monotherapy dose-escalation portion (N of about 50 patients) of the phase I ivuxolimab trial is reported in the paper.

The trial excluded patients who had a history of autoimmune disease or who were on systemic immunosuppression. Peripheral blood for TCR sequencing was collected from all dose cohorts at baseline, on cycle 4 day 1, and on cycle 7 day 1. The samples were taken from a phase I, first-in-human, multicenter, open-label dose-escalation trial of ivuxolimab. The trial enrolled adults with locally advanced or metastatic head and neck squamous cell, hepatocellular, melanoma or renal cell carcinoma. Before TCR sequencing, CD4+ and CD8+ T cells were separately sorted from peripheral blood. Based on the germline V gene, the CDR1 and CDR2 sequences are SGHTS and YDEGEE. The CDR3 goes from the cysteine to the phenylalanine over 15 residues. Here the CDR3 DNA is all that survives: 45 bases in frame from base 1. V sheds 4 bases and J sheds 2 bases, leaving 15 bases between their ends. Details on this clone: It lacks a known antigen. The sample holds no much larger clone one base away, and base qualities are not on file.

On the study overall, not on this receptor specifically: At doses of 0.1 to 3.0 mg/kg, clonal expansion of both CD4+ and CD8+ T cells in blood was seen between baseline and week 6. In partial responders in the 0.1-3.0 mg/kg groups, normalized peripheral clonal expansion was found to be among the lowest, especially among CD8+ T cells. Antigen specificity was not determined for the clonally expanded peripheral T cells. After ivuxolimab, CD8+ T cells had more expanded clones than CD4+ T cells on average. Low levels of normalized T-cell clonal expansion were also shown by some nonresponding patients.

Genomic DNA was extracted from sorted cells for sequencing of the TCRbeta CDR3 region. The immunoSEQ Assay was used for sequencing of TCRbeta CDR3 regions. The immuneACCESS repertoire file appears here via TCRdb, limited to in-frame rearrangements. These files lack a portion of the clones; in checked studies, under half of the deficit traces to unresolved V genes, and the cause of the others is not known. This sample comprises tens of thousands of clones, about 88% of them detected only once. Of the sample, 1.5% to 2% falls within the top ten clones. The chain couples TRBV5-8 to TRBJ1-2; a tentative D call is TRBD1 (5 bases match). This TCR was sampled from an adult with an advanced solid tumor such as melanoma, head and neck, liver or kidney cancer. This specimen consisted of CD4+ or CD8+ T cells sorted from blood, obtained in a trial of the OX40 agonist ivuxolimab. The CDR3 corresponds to CASSPSDSPNYGYTF. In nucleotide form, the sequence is TGTGCCAGCAGCCCTTCCGACAGCCCGAACTATGGCTACACCTTC.